In its sample, the clone carrying this T cell receptor beta chain was seen a few times. Its specificity is unknown. This entry comes from a study of blood T cells in healthy people across ages. Study conclusions and caveats: Strong correlation existed between TCR beta diversity and naive T cell percentage.

With a J-beta primer mix and a sample-barcoded 5' primer, a second PCR ran 7 to 11 cycles. Every cDNA molecule bore a tag from a template-switch adaptor containing 12 random nucleotides. Any given sample supplied a minimum of 3 million CDR3-containing paired-end reads. TCRdb reprocessed the 5' RACE reads with MiXCR, giving one entry per CDR3 protein. Of some 1.4 million distinct CDR3 sequences in the sample, about 43% were seen once. Donors were systemically healthy Caucasian individuals from Russia aged roughly 6 to 100 years. The V segment lost 6 bases and the J segment 7 bases; nucleotides outside the gene matches: 12. This CDR3 is 16 amino acids long. Germline CDR1 and CDR2: MNHNS and SASEGT.

Material for sequencing was blood. The TCR originated in a woman aged 18-29 years in good health. This sequence joins TRBV6-1 and TRBJ2-5; 12 bases match TRBD2. The CDR3 loop is CASRPTSGGPQVTQYF. In nucleotides, the CDR3 is TGTGCCAGCAGACCGACTAGCGGGGGCCCTCAGGTGACCCAGTACTTC.